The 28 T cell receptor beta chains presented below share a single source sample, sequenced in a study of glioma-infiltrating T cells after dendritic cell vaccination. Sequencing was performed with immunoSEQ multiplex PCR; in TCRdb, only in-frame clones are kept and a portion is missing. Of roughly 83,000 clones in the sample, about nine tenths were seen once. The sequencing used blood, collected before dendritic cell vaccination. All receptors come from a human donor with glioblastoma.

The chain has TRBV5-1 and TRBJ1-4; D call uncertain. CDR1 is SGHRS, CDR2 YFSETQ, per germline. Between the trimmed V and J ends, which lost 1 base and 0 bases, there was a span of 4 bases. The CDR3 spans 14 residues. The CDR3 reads CASSLLATNEKLFF. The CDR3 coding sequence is TGCGCCAGCAGCTTGCTCGCAACTAATGAAAAACTGTTTTTT.

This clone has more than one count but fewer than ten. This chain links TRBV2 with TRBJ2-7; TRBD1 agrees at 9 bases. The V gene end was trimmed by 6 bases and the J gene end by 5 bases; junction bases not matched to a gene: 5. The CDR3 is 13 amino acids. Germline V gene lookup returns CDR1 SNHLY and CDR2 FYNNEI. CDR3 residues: CASSRDRAHEQYF. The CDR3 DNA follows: TGTGCCAGCAGCCGGGACAGGGCCCACGAGCAGTACTTC.

CDR3 loop: CASSVPGFSGGYTF. CDR3 DNA: TGTGCCAGCAGCGTACCAGGGTTTTCAGGTGGCTACACCTTC. J is TRBJ1-2 and V is TRBV5-6; possible D gene TRBD1, 5 bases. Trimming pared 4 bases from V and 7 bases from J, leaving 17 bases between. The CDR3 sequence is 14 residues long. Germline assignment: CDR1 SGHDT and CDR2 YYEEEE.

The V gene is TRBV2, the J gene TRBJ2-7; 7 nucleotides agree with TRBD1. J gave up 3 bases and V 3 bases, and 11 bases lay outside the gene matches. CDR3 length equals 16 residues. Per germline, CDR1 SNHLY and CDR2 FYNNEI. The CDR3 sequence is CASSDVSGQRLYEQYF. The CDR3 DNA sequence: TGTGCCAGCAGTGATGTGTCGGGACAGAGACTCTACGAGCAGTACTTC.

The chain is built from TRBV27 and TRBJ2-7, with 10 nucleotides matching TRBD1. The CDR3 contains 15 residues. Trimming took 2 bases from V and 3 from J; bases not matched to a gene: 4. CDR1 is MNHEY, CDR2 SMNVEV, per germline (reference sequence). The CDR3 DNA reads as TGTGCCAGCAGTTTACCCGGGACAGGGGTCTACGAGCAGTACTTC. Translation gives CASSLPGTGVYEQYF.

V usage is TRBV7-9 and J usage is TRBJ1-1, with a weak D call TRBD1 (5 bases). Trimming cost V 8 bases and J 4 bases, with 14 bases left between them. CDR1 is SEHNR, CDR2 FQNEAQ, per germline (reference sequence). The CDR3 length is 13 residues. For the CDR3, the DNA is TGTGCCAGCCTCTCTCCCCAGGGCACTGAAGCTTTCTTT. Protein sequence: CASLSPQGTEAFF. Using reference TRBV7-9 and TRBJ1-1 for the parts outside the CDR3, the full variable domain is DTGVSQNPRHKITKRGQNVTFRCDPISEHNRLYWYRQTLGQGPEFLTYFQNEAQLEKSRLLSDRFSAERPKGSFSTLEIQRTEQGDSAMYLCASLSPQGTEAFFGQGTRLTVV.

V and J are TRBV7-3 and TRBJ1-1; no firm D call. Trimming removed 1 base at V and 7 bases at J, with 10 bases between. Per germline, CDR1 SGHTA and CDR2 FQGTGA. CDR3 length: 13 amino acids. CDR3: CASSLRGGGEAFF. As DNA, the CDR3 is TGTGCCAGCAGCTTAAGGGGAGGTGGTGAAGCTTTCTTT.

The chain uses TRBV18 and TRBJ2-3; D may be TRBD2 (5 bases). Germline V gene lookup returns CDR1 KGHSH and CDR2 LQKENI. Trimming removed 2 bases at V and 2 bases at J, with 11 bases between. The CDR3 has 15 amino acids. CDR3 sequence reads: CASSPVTGLTDTQYF. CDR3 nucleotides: TGTGCCAGCTCACCAGTGACCGGACTCACAGATACGCAGTATTTT.

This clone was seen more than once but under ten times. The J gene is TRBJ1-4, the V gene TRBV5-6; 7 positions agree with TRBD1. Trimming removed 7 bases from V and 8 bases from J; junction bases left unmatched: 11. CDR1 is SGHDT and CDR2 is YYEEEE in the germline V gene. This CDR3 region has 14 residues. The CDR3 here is CASGYRGFGEKLFF. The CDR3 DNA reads TGTGCCAGCGGGTACAGGGGTTTTGGGGAAAAACTGTTTTTT.

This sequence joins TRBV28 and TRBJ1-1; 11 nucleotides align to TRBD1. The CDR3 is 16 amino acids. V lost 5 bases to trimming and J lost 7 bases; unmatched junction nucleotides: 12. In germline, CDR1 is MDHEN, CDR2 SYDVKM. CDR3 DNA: TGTGCCAGCAGTACCGAGCGGGACAGGGGGAGTATTGAAGCTTTCTTT. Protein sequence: CASSTERDRGSIEAFF.

The CDR3 region has the DNA TGTGCCAGCAGCTTATTCGCGACAGGGTTGGACATTCAGTACTTC. Amino acids: CASSLFATGLDIQYF. V usage is TRBV7-9 and J usage is TRBJ2-4, with 7 positions matching TRBD1. Germline loops: CDR1 SEHNR, CDR2 FQNEAQ (reference sequence). The CDR3 is made up of 15 amino acids. The V and J ends lost 2 bases and 8 bases, in that order; junction bases with no gene match: 9.

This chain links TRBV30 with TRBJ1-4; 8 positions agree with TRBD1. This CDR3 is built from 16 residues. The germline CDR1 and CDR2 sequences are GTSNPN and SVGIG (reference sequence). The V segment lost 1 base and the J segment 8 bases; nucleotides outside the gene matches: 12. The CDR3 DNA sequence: TGTGCCTGGAGTGCCTTCTCAAGGACAGGGAACGAAAAACTGTTTTTT. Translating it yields CAWSAFSRTGNEKLFF.

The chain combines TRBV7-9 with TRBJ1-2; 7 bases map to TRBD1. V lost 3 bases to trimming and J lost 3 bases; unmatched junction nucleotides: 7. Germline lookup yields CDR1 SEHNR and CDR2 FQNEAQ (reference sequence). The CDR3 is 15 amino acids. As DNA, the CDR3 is TGTGCCAGCAGCTTCGGAACAGGGGTAGACTATGGCTACACCTTC. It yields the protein CASSFGTGVDYGYTF.

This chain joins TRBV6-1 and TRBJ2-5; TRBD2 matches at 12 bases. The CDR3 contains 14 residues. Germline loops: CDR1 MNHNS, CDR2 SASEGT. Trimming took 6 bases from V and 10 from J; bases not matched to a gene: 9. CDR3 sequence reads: CASRFRLAGEDQYF. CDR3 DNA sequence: TGTGCCAGCAGATTCCGACTAGCGGGAGAGGACCAGTACTTC.

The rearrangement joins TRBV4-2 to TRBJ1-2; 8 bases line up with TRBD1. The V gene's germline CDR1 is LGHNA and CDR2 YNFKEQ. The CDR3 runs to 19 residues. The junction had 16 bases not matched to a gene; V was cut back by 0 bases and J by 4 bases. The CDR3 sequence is CASSQDPVTGADIFYGYTF. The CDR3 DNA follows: TGTGCCAGCAGCCAAGATCCCGTGACAGGGGCCGATATTTTCTATGGCTACACCTTC.

The CDR3 coding sequence is TGTGCCACCAGCAGATCGACAGGGGGACGCCACGAGCAGTACTTC. As protein: CATSRSTGGRHEQYF. The genes are TRBV15 and TRBJ2-7, with TRBD1 identical over 9 bases. Unmatched junction bases numbered 7, after V lost 2 bases and J lost 5 bases. CDR3 length: 15 residues. Germline V gene data show CDR1 as LNHNV and CDR2 as YYDKDF (reference sequence).

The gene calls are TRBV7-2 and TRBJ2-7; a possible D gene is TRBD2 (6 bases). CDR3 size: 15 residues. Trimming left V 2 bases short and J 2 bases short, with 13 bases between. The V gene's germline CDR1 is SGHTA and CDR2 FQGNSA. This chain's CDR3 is CASSLRRGGPYEQYF. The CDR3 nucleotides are TGTGCCAGCAGCTTAAGGCGGGGTGGACCCTACGAGCAGTACTTC.

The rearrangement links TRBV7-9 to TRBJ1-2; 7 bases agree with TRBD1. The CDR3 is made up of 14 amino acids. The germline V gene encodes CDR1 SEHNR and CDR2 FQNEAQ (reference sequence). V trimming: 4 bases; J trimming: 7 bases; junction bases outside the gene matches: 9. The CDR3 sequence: CASSSTNGQAGYTF. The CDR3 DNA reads TGTGCCAGCAGCTCCACTAATGGACAGGCTGGCTACACCTTC.

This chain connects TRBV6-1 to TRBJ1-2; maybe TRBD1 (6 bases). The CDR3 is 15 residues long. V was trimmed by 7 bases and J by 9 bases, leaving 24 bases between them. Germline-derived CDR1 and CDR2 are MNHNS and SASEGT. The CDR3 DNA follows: TGTGCCAGCATCCCGGAAGGGGGAGGGGGGGGTAGCTACACCTTC. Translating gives CASIPEGGGGGSYTF.

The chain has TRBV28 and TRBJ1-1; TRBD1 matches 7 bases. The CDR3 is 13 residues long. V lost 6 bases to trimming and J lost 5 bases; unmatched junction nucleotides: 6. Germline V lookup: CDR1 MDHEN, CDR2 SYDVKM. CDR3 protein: CASSDRVWTEAFF. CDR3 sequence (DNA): TGTGCCAGCAGCGACAGGGTTTGGACTGAAGCTTTCTTT.

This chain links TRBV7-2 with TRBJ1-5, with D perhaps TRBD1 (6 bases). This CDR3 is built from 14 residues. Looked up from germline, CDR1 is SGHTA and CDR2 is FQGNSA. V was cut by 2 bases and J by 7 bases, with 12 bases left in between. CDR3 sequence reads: CASSLTGGGQPQHF. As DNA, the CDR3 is TGTGCCAGCAGCTTAACGGGGGGCGGCCAGCCCCAGCATTTT.

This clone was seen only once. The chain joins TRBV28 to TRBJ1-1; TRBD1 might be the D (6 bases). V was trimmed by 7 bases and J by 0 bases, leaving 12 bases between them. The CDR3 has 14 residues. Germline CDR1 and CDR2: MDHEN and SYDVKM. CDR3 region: CASILRGLNTEAFF. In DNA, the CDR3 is TGTGCCAGCATTTTGAGGGGGTTGAACACTGAAGCTTTCTTT.

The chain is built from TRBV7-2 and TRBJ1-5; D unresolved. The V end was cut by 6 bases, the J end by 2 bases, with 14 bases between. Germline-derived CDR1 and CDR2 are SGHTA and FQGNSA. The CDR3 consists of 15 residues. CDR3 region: CASRFNSRGNQPQHF. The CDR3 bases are TGTGCCAGCAGATTCAACTCCCGCGGCAATCAGCCCCAGCATTTT.

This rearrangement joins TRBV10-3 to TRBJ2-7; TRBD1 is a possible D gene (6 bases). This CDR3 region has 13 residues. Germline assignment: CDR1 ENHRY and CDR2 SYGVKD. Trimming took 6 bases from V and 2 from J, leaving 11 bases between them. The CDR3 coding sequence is TGTGCCATCAGCCCACAGGGTACCTACGAGCAGTACTTC. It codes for CAISPQGTYEQYF.

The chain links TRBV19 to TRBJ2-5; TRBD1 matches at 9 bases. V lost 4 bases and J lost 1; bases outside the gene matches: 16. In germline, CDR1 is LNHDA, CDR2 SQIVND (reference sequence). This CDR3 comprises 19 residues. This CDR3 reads CASSSRDRDHKELQETQYF. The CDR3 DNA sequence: TGTGCCAGTAGTAGCCGGGACAGGGACCACAAAGAACTCCAAGAGACCCAGTACTTC.

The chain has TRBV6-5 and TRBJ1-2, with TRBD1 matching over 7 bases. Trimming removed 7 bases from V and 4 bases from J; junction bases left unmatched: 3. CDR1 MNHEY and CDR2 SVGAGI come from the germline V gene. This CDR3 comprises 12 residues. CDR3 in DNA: TGTGCCAGCACGGACAGGCGCTATGGCTACACCTTC. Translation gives CASTDRRYGYTF.

CDR3 DNA sequence: TGCGCCAGCAGCTTCATAGCGGGAGGGTCCGGGAATGAGCAGTTCTTC. Encoded protein: CASSFIAGGSGNEQFF. This rearrangement joins TRBV5-1 to TRBJ2-1; 11 bases align to TRBD2. The CDR3 length is 16 residues. The V and J ends lost 2 bases and 7 bases, in that order; junction bases with no gene match: 8. The germline V gene encodes CDR1 SGHRS and CDR2 YFSETQ.

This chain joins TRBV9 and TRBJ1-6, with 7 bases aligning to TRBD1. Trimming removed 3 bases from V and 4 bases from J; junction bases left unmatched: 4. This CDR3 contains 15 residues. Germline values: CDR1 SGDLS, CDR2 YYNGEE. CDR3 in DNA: TGTGCCAGCAGCGACGGGACAGTTTATAATTCACCCCTCCACTTT. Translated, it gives CASSDGTVYNSPLHF.